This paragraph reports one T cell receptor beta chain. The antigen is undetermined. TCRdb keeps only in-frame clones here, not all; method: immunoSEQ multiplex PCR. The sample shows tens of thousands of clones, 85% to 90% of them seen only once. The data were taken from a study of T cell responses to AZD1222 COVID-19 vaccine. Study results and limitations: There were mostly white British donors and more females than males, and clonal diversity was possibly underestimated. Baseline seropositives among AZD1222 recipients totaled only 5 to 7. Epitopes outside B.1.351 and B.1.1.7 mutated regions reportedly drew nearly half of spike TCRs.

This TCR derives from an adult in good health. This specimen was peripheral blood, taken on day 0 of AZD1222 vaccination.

The CDR3 is CASSISGSYTGELFF. The DNA of the CDR3 is TGTGCCAGTAGTATAAGCGGGAGCTACACCGGGGAGCTGTTTTTT. This sequence joins TRBV19 and TRBJ2-2; 8 bases are a match to TRBD2. The CDR3 covers 15 residues. V was clipped by 2 bases and J by 3 bases; unmatched bases: 2. Germline V gives CDR1 LNHDA, CDR2 SQIVND (reference sequence).